Following are 32 T cell receptor beta chains from one sample sequenced in a study of cytomegalovirus exposure and HLA in healthy donors. Vbeta (60) and Jbeta (13) primers were used in the PCR. Assay used: immunoSEQ multiplex PCR; TCRdb lists only in-frame clones, some missing. The sample shows 130,000 to 150,000 clones, 75% to 80% of them seen only once. Sample: PBMCs. Receptors were obtained from a man in his forties or fifties in good health and CMV-seropositive.

This chain uses TRBV6-6 with TRBJ2-5; D might be TRBD1 (6 bases). V was clipped by 6 bases and J by 5 bases, with 13 bases between them. Germline CDR1 is MNHNY and CDR2 is SVGAGI (reference sequence). This CDR3 has 13 amino acids. CDR3 coding DNA: TGTGCCAGCAGCCGGAAGGGGGAGGAGACCCAGTACTTC. It codes for CASSRKGEETQYF.

The V call is TRBV10-3, the J call TRBJ2-1; tentatively, D is TRBD2 (6 bases). Looked up from germline, CDR1 is ENHRY and CDR2 is SYGVKD. V dropped 6 bases and J dropped 6 bases, with 15 bases sitting between them. This CDR3 comprises 14 residues. The CDR3 DNA reads as TGTGCCATCAGCCGGGAGTCTTTATCCAATGAGCAGTTCTTC. Translating it yields CAISRESLSNEQFF.

The V call is TRBV19, the J call TRBJ2-1, with D possibly matching TRBD2 (6 bases). The V end was cut by 3 bases, the J end by 10 bases, with 7 bases between. The CDR3 contains 11 residues. Germline CDR1 LNHDA, CDR2 SQIVND (reference sequence). The chain's CDR3 is CASSMGGEQFF. CDR3 bases: TGTGCCAGTAGTATGGGGGGAGAGCAGTTCTTC.

This sequence joins TRBV2 and TRBJ1-2; D gene unclear. The CDR3 totals 14 residues. Germline CDR1 and CDR2: SNHLY and FYNNEI. V was pared by 1 base and J by 0 bases, with 6 bases between. CDR3 nucleotides: TGTGCCAGCAGTGAAGTATTAGCTAACTATGGCTACACCTTC. Protein: CASSEVLANYGYTF.

The CDR3: CASSYGADPPSYEQYF. In nucleotides, the CDR3 is TGTGCCAGCAGTTACGGGGCAGACCCTCCCTCCTACGAGCAGTACTTC. This chain uses TRBV6-6 with TRBJ2-7, with a possible D match to TRBD1 (5 bases). Germline values: CDR1 MNHNY, CDR2 SVGAGI (reference sequence). Trimming stripped 2 bases from V and 0 bases from J, with 14 bases between. This CDR3 is built from 16 residues.

The V call is TRBV10-1, the J call TRBJ2-7; D not certain. CDR1 and CDR2 (germline): WNHNN, SYGVQD (reference sequence). The V end was cut by 6 bases, the J end by 2 bases, with 11 bases between. The CDR3 is made up of 13 amino acids. The CDR3 region has the DNA TGCGCCAGCAGCCTAAGCGATACCTACGAGCAGTACTTC. Encoded protein: CASSLSDTYEQYF.

The chain employs TRBV7-3 and TRBJ2-5, with no clear D. Germline V lookup: CDR1 SGHTA, CDR2 FQGTGA. The CDR3 has 13 residues. The germline V and J ends were trimmed by 1 base and 2 bases, with 5 bases remaining between them. This chain's CDR3 is CASSLNRQETQYF. Here the CDR3 DNA reads TGTGCCAGCAGCTTAAACAGACAAGAGACCCAGTACTTC. Filled out from reference TRBV7-3 and TRBJ2-5, the complete variable domain reads GAGVSQTPSNKVTEKGKYVELRCDPISGHTALYWYRQSLGQGPEFLIYFQGTGAADDSGLPNDRFFAVRPEGSVSTLKIQRTERGDSAVYLCASSLNRQETQYFGPGTRLLVL.

This clone appeared a few times. The chain has TRBV6-1 and TRBJ1-2, with 7 bases aligning to TRBD1. J gave up 1 base and V 4 bases, and 9 bases lay outside the gene matches. CDR3 length equals 16 residues. Looked up from germline, CDR1 is MNHNS and CDR2 is SASEGT. In DNA, the CDR3 is TGTGCCAGCAGTGTAATTGGGACAGCCGATAACTATGGCTACACCTTC. Translation: CASSVIGTADNYGYTF.

The rearrangement links TRBV30 to TRBJ2-3, with 12 bases that match TRBD1. The CDR3 length is 15 residues. The V and J ends lost 2 bases and 2 bases, in that order; junction bases with no gene match: 2. The germline gives CDR1 GTSNPN, CDR2 SVGIG (reference sequence). The CDR3 nucleotides read TGTGCCTGGAGTCCGGGACAGGGGGCCACAGATACGCAGTATTTT. Amino acids: CAWSPGQGATDTQYF.

This sequence joins TRBV2 and TRBJ2-3; 11 bases are shared with TRBD2. CDR3 length: 13 amino acids. Germline loops: CDR1 SNHLY, CDR2 FYNNEI. The V segment lost 4 bases and the J segment 6 bases; nucleotides outside the gene matches: 0. The CDR3 reads CASSGLAGDTQYF. The DNA of the CDR3 is TGTGCCAGCAGTGGACTAGCGGGGGATACGCAGTATTTT.

The chain links TRBV2 to TRBJ2-5; perhaps TRBD1 as D (5 bases). This CDR3 spans 14 amino acids. Looked up from germline, CDR1 is SNHLY and CDR2 is FYNNEI. V gave up 7 bases and J gave up 5 bases, with 17 bases separating them. The DNA of the CDR3 is TGTGCCAGCACCCGACAGTCCCCATGGGAGACCCAGTACTTC. This sequence encodes CASTRQSPWETQYF.

CDR3 in amino acids: CAISATGDLYQETQYF. The CDR3 DNA follows: TGTGCCATCAGTGCAACCGGGGACTTGTACCAAGAGACCCAGTACTTC. This sequence joins TRBV10-3 and TRBJ2-5, with D maybe TRBD2 (6 bases). This CDR3 comprises 16 residues. The germline V and J ends were trimmed by 4 bases and 0 bases, with 15 bases remaining between them. Germline CDR1 and CDR2: ENHRY and SYGVKD.

The chain carries TRBV7-9 and TRBJ2-3, with TRBD2 identical over 9 bases. CDR1 is SEHNR, CDR2 FQNEAQ, per germline (reference sequence). The CDR3 runs 16 residues. V trimming: 2 bases; J trimming: 3 bases; junction bases outside the gene matches: 6. The CDR3 bases are TGTGCCAGCAGCTTATGGCCTAGCGGGAATACAGATACGCAGTATTTT. This sequence encodes CASSLWPSGNTDTQYF.

The chain combines TRBV18 with TRBJ1-5; perhaps TRBD1 as D (5 bases). The CDR3 has 14 residues. CDR1 KGHSH and CDR2 LQKENI come from the germline V gene. The V gene lost 8 bases and the J gene lost 2 bases, with 13 bases spanning the gap. CDR3 in amino acids: CASISGDGNQPQHF. The CDR3 DNA is TGTGCCAGCATTTCGGGGGATGGCAATCAGCCCCAGCATTTT.

The V call is TRBV7-2, the J call TRBJ2-5; 9 bases are a match to TRBD2. The end of the DNA fits TRBJ2-7 better, so the J call may be wrong. There are 14 residues in the CDR3. Germline CDR1 is SGHTA and CDR2 is FQGNSA. The CDR3 DNA sequence: TGTGCCAGCAGCTTTGGGCGGGAGGGGTACGAGCAGTACTTC. It translates to CASSFGREGYEQYF.

The chain is built from TRBV21-1 and TRBJ2-3; the table's D call TRBD2 went unverified against the DNA. TRBV21-1 is a pseudogene locus. The CDR3 totals 13 residues. CDR3 protein: CASIREGTDTQYF. Written as DNA, the CDR3 is TGTGCCAGCATCCGGGAAGGCACAGATACGCAGTATTTT.

This chain links TRBV9 with TRBJ2-5; no firm D call. The CDR3 loop spans 14 amino acids. The germline V gene has CDR1 SGDLS and CDR2 YYNGEE. Trimming cost V 0 bases and J 5 bases, with 11 bases left between them. The CDR3 nucleotides read TGTGCCAGCAGCGTAGGACAAGTAGGCGAGACCCAGTACTTC. It yields the protein CASSVGQVGETQYF.

This clone was picked up a small number of times. CDR3 loop: CASSPKVLAGGTYSYEQYF. Here the CDR3 DNA reads TGTGCCAGCAGCCCTAAGGTGCTAGCGGGAGGAACTTACTCCTACGAGCAGTACTTC. The chain recombines TRBV5-6 with TRBJ2-7; 11 bases align to TRBD2. The CDR3 covers 19 residues. V gave up 4 bases and J gave up 0 bases; unmatched junction bases: 15. CDR1 is SGHDT, CDR2 YYEEEE, per germline.

The CDR3 DNA follows: TGTGCCAGTAGTCTCGGACAGGGTAGAAGCGGGAAGAACGAGCAGTACTTC. It yields the protein CASSLGQGRSGKNEQYF. This sequence joins TRBV19 and TRBJ2-7, with D perhaps matching TRBD1 (8 bases). CDR1 and CDR2 from the germline V gene are LNHDA and SQIVND (reference sequence). This CDR3 contains 17 residues. Trimming cost V 5 bases and J 5 bases, with 25 bases left between them.

CDR3 sequence: CASSFPVRKSSYNEQFF. The CDR3 nucleotides are TGTGCCAGCAGCTTTCCAGTGAGGAAAAGCTCCTACAATGAGCAGTTCTTC. V usage is TRBV7-2 and J usage is TRBJ2-1; D is ambiguous. There are 17 residues in the CDR3. Trimming took off 3 bases at V and 0 bases at J, with 15 bases between the two ends. Germline values: CDR1 SGHTA, CDR2 FQGNSA.

This chain connects TRBV7-9 to TRBJ2-2; TRBD2 matches 11 bases. Looked up from germline, CDR1 is SEHNR and CDR2 is FQNEAQ (reference sequence). After removal of 3 bases from V and 6 bases from J, the junction contained 6 bases not matched to a gene. The CDR3 covers 16 residues. This CDR3 is CASSFSGRAGAGELFF. CDR3 sequence (DNA): TGTGCCAGCAGCTTTAGCGGGAGGGCAGGAGCCGGGGAGCTGTTTTTT.

This clone was recorded at least ten times. The V call is TRBV28, the J call TRBJ2-1; TRBD2 agrees at 7 bases. The J segment lost 4 bases and the V segment lost 6 bases, leaving 15 bases of the junction unmatched. This CDR3 is built from 17 residues. CDR1 and CDR2 from the germline V gene are MDHEN and SYDVKM. The CDR3 here is CASRVPYLASGYNEQFF. CDR3 bases: TGTGCCAGCAGAGTCCCATATTTGGCTAGCGGTTACAATGAGCAGTTCTTC. The full variable domain, with the rest looked up from reference TRBV28 and TRBJ2-1, is DVKVTQSSRYLVKRTGEKVFLECVQDMDHENMFWYRQDPGLGLRLIYFSYDVKMKEKGDIPEGYSVSREKKERFSLILESASTNQTSMYLCASRVPYLASGYNEQFFGPGTRLTVL.

The rearrangement joins TRBV7-8 to TRBJ2-5; 9 bases agree with TRBD1. Germline trimming cut 7 bases from V and 3 bases from J; bases unmatched to any gene: 9. This CDR3 is 15 amino acids long. The germline V gene has CDR1 SGHVS and CDR2 FQNEAQ. The CDR3 protein is CASTLSWTGEETQYF. The DNA of the CDR3 is TGTGCCAGCACCCTCTCCTGGACAGGGGAAGAGACCCAGTACTTC.

In this sample, this clone turned up a few times. The V and J genes are TRBV5-4 and TRBJ2-7; 11 nucleotides match TRBD2. Germline lookup yields CDR1 SGHNT and CDR2 YYREEE (reference sequence). Losses at the gene ends were 1 base for V and 2 bases for J; bases not matched to a gene: 5. CDR3 length: 16 amino acids. The CDR3 DNA follows: TGTGCCAGCAGCTTGTACCTAGCGGGAGGAACCTACGAGCAGTACTTC. Its protein is CASSLYLAGGTYEQYF.

The V and J genes are TRBV7-8 and TRBJ2-7; tentatively, D is TRBD2 (6 bases). Trimming stripped 0 bases from V and 10 bases from J, with 19 bases between. The CDR3 length is 15 residues. Germline V lookup: CDR1 SGHVS, CDR2 FQNEAQ. CDR3 DNA: TGTGCCAGCAGCTTAGCGTGGGGCAGTACGGGGGAACAGTACTTC. It is translated as CASSLAWGSTGEQYF.

V usage is TRBV28 and J usage is TRBJ2-5; 10 positions agree with TRBD1. With V trimmed by 4 bases and J by 0 bases, 8 bases remained unmatched. The CDR3 runs 17 residues. Germline V gene sequence: CDR1 MDHEN, CDR2 SYDVKM. The CDR3 reads CASSSARGTGDQETQYF. CDR3 DNA sequence: TGTGCCAGCAGTTCCGCTCGTGGGACAGGGGACCAAGAGACCCAGTACTTC.

The V gene is TRBV11-1, the J gene TRBJ2-7, with 7 nucleotides matching TRBD1. The V gene end was trimmed by 3 bases and the J gene end by 1 base; junction bases not matched to a gene: 3. Germline CDR1 is SGHAT and CDR2 is FQDESV (reference sequence). The CDR3 extends over 14 amino acids. CDR3 in amino acids: CASSLGQNSYEQYF. In DNA form, the CDR3 reads TGTGCCAGCAGCTTGGGACAGAATTCCTACGAGCAGTACTTC.

The chain uses TRBV28 and TRBJ1-4; D unresolved. The CDR3 loop spans 15 amino acids. V was clipped by 4 bases and J by 6 bases, with 15 bases between them. Germline assignment: CDR1 MDHEN and CDR2 SYDVKM. CDR3 DNA: TGTGCCAGCAGTTGGTCGGGTGAGGGTGATGAAAAACTGTTTTTT. Its translation is CASSWSGEGDEKLFF.

Remarks on this clone: Sequence at one end of the junction differs from germline and may be a read error. The rearrangement uses TRBV7-9 and TRBJ2-3; D not resolved. There are 11 residues in the CDR3. Germline-derived CDR1 and CDR2 are SEHNR and FQNEAQ (reference sequence). The CDR3 here is CSSSLRDTQYF. The CDR3 nucleotides read TGTTCCAGCAGCTTGAGGGATACGCAGTATTTT.

This chain connects TRBV4-2 to TRBJ1-1, with a possible D match to TRBD1 (5 bases). V gave up 0 bases and J gave up 3 bases, with 14 bases separating them. The V gene's germline CDR1 is LGHNA and CDR2 YNFKEQ. The CDR3 sequence is 16 residues long. The CDR3 coding sequence is TGTGCCAGCAGCCAAGACAGGGATGGTCGGCACACTGAAGCTTTCTTT. This sequence encodes CASSQDRDGRHTEAFF.

There are a few counts of this clone. CDR3 in DNA: TGCGCCAGCGGGCAGCAAGAGACCCAGTACTTC. Its translation is CASGQQETQYF. The chain carries TRBV5-1 and TRBJ2-5; D remains ambiguous. CDR3 size: 11 residues. Germline-derived CDR1 and CDR2 are SGHRS and YFSETQ. The ends were cut back, 7 bases at V and 2 bases at J, with 6 bases in the middle.

The chain joins TRBV9 to TRBJ2-3, with a tentative D call TRBD2 (5 bases). The CDR3 has 14 residues. V was pared by 8 bases and J by 0 bases, with 13 bases between. Looked up from germline, CDR1 is SGDLS and CDR2 is YYNGEE. DNA for the CDR3: TGTGCCAGTGTAAGAGCGGATAGCACAGATACGCAGTATTTT. Its translation is CASVRADSTDTQYF.